These 10 T cell receptor beta chains were sequenced from one sample in a study of regulatory T cells in long-lasting Graves disease. Noted time point: newly diagnosed GD, antithyroid drugs for less than 3 months. The authors made the TCR library using RNA they extracted from PBMCs. In building TCR beta libraries, iRepertoire HTBI primers were used together with Arm-PCR of CDR3 regions. TCRdb re-called the multiplex PCR reads with MiXCR, one entry per CDR3 protein. The sample gives approximately 490,000 distinct CDR3 sequences, under 20% of which show up once; 9% to 15% is in the top ten. Separately, the same data were catalogued under a study of T cells in Graves' hyperthyroidism and ophthalmopathy.

The sample consisted of peripheral blood mononuclear cells (PBMCs), taken at new diagnosis, from a patient treated with antithyroid drugs. The origin of the receptors is a middle-aged man with Graves disease.

This chain joins TRBV30 and TRBJ2-1; maybe TRBD2 (6 bases). The CDR3 has 15 amino acids. Germline V gene data show CDR1 as GTSNPN and CDR2 as SVGIG (reference sequence). Trimming shortened V by 0 bases and J by 8 bases, and 17 bases separated the two germline ends. CDR3 in amino acids: CAWSVPGTAWHEQFF. CDR3 bases: TGTGCCTGGAGTGTACCCGGGACTGCTTGGCATGAGCAGTTCTTC.

V is TRBV4-1 and J is TRBJ2-7; TRBD2 matches at 7 bases. The CDR3 extends over 13 amino acids. Germline CDR1 is MGHRA and CDR2 is YSYEKL. The V gene end was trimmed by 0 bases and the J gene end by 6 bases; junction bases not matched to a gene: 2. The CDR3 nucleotides read TGCGCCAGCAGCCAAGAGCCTAGCGGCGAGCAGTACTTC. This encodes CASSQEPSGEQYF.

The chain is built from TRBV6-2 or TRBV6-3 and TRBJ1-3, with no clear D. V lost 2 bases, J lost 1 base, and 9 bases lay in between. This CDR3 has 15 residues. Germline lookup yields CDR1 MNHEY and CDR2 SVGEGT. The CDR3 bases are TGTGCCAGCAGTTACAAGGGAAGGTCTGGAAACACCATATATTTT. Translating it yields CASSYKGRSGNTIYF.

In this sample, this clonotype turned up many times. The CDR3 reads CATSRGDIAGGYNEQFF. The CDR3 bases are TGTGCCACCAGCAGGGGGGATATAGCGGGAGGGTACAATGAGCAGTTCTTC. V is TRBV15 and J is TRBJ2-1; 11 nucleotides line up with TRBD2. The ends lost 3 bases at V and 4 bases at J; junction bases unmatched: 8. Germline V gives CDR1 LNHNV, CDR2 YYDKDF (reference sequence). The CDR3 loop spans 17 amino acids.

On this clonotype itself: A much larger clonotype is one base distant, so this may be a read error. The J gene is TRBJ2-1, the V gene TRBV13, with 8 bases identical to TRBD2. Per the germline V gene, CDR1 is PRHDT and CDR2 is FYEKMQ (reference sequence). The CDR3 is 14 residues long. CDR3 nucleotide sequence: TGTGTCAGCAGCTACTTTAGCGGGATCAATGAGCAGTTCTTC. This codes for CVSSYFSGINEQFF.

This clonotype was counted many times. The V and J genes are TRBV6-2 or TRBV6-3 and TRBJ2-3, with TRBD2 matching over 9 bases. The CDR3 loop spans 16 amino acids. V shed 2 bases and J 4 bases; nucleotides not matched to a gene: 7. CDR1 is MNHEY and CDR2 is SVGEGT in the germline V gene. This CDR3 is CASSYAGGPLSDTQYF. CDR3 nucleotides: TGTGCCAGCAGTTACGCGGGAGGGCCTCTCTCAGATACGCAGTATTTT.

The table lists this clonotype with a few counts. The chain has TRBV20-1 and TRBJ2-1; the D is unclear. The CDR3 is 14 residues long. CDR1 and CDR2 from the germline V gene are DFQATT and SNEGSKA (reference sequence). V lost 6 bases and J 3 bases, leaving 15 bases between the germline ends. Here the CDR3 DNA reads TGCAGTGCCCGTCGAGGAATAGACTACAATGAGCAGTTCTTC. This gives the protein CSARRGIDYNEQFF.

This clonotype was seen many times. The chain uses TRBV28 and TRBJ2-1, with 8 nucleotides matching TRBD1. Germline V lookup: CDR1 MDHEN, CDR2 SYDVKM. The trim removed 7 bases at V and 7 bases at J, leaving 9 bases unmatched. CDR3 length: 14 residues. CDR3 bases: TGTGCCAGCACCCGGGACAGGACATTGAATGAGCAGTTCTTC. It translates to CASTRDRTLNEQFF.

This clonotype has just a few counts. The genes are TRBV7-3 and TRBJ2-4; D remains unclear. The CDR3 runs 15 residues. Germline-derived CDR1 and CDR2 are SGHTA and FQGTGA. V dropped 3 bases and J dropped 7 bases, with 16 bases sitting between them. The CDR3: CASSLTPDVGNIQYF. For the CDR3, the DNA is TGTGCCAGCAGCTTGACACCGGACGTGGGGAACATTCAGTACTTC.

This clonotype showed up many times. The chain links TRBV2 to TRBJ1-2; D is perhaps TRBD1 (6 bases). The germline V and J ends were trimmed by 8 bases and 8 bases, with 21 bases remaining between them. Germline assignment: CDR1 SNHLY and CDR2 FYNNEI. CDR3 length: 14 amino acids. CDR3 nucleotide sequence: TGTGCCAGCGGTTCACAAGGCAGGGGTTACGGCTACACCTTC. It specifies CASGSQGRGYGYTF.